The 18 T cell receptor beta chains listed next were all sequenced from one sample in a study of CD8 T cells in ankylosing spondylitis. TCRdb reprocessed the 5' RACE reads via MiXCR and lists one record per CDR3 protein. The profile shows 290,000 or so distinct CDR3 sequences, around 20% of them singletons. The sample was blood, either unsorted or a sorted T cell fraction (not recorded which). Receptors originate from a female donor with ankylosing spondylitis or in good health (not recorded which).

This clonotype was seen more than once but under ten times. The rearrangement links TRBV4-3 to TRBJ2-1; TRBD2 aligns across 7 bases. The J segment lost 12 bases and the V segment lost 1 base, leaving 6 bases of the junction unmatched. This CDR3 is 13 amino acids long. Germline loops: CDR1 LGHNA, CDR2 YSLEER. In DNA, the CDR3 is TGCGCCAGCAGCCAAGCCGCGGGAGTTGTGCAGTTCTTC. Its translation: CASSQAAGVVQFF.

Notes on this clonotype: An end of the junction does not agree with germline; a read error may underlie this. The rearrangement joins TRBV18 to TRBJ2-1; TRBD2 agrees at 11 bases. Germline V gene lookup returns CDR1 KGHSH and CDR2 LQKENI. The CDR3 is 13 amino acids. CDR3 loop: CASSPQLAGGFLF. Written as DNA, the CDR3 is TGTGCCAGCTCACCCCAGCTAGCGGGAGGCTTCCTCTTC.

The genes are TRBV7-9 and TRBJ2-3; 8 nucleotides align to TRBD2. The J segment lost 4 bases and the V segment lost 5 bases, leaving 8 bases of the junction unmatched. Germline assignment: CDR1 SEHNR and CDR2 FQNEAQ (reference sequence). CDR3 length equals 15 residues. The CDR3 nucleotides are TGTGCCAGCAGCCCACTGGGCGGGAGGCCAGATACGCAGTATTTT. Protein sequence: CASSPLGGRPDTQYF. Using reference TRBV7-9 and TRBJ2-3 for the parts outside the CDR3, the full variable domain is DTGVSQNPRHKITKRGQNVTFRCDPISEHNRLYWYRQTLGQGPEFLTYFQNEAQLEKSRLLSDRFSAERPKGSFSTLEIQRTEQGDSAMYLCASSPLGGRPDTQYFGPGTRLTVL.

This chain connects TRBV5-1 to TRBJ2-1, with 13 bases fitting TRBD2. This CDR3 contains 17 residues. Germline V gene data show CDR1 as SGHRS and CDR2 as YFSETQ. Trimming cost V 4 bases and J 9 bases; bases outside gene matches: 13. The CDR3 protein is CASSLLKGTSGIGEQFF. In DNA, the CDR3 is TGCGCCAGCAGCCTTTTGAAGGGGACTAGCGGGATAGGTGAGCAGTTCTTC.

This clonotype was counted a few times. V is TRBV2 and J is TRBJ1-2, with no clear D. V was shortened by 5 bases and J by 8 bases, with 15 bases between the two germline ends. The CDR3 runs 13 residues. In germline, CDR1 is SNHLY, CDR2 FYNNEI. CDR3 sequence (DNA): TGTGCCAGCAGTCTCCGACGGATATTGGGCTACACCTTC. It codes for CASSLRRILGYTF.

The sample holds a few counts of this clonotype. The genes are TRBV18 and TRBJ1-2; D is ambiguous. The CDR3 loop spans 16 amino acids. Germline lookup yields CDR1 KGHSH and CDR2 LQKENI. The V and J ends lost 2 bases and 1 base respectively, with 14 bases between them. This CDR3 reads CASSPERKAFNYGYTF. In DNA form, the CDR3 reads TGTGCCAGCTCACCAGAGCGTAAGGCCTTTAACTATGGCTACACCTTC.

This chain connects TRBV7-2 to TRBJ2-2; tentative D call: TRBD2 (6 bases). From germline, CDR1 is SGHTA and CDR2 FQGNSA. Trimming took 4 bases from V and 4 from J, leaving 10 bases between them. The CDR3 runs 14 residues. In DNA, the CDR3 is TGTGCCAGCAGCTCACTGACTAGCACCGGGGAGCTGTTTTTT. Translating it yields CASSSLTSTGELFF.

In this sample, this clonotype turned up a few times. The chain carries TRBV6-5 and TRBJ2-7, with 7 bases lining up with TRBD2. Germline V gives CDR1 MNHEY, CDR2 SVGAGI. There are 13 residues in the CDR3. With V trimmed by 10 bases and J by 7 bases, 13 bases remained unmatched. DNA for the CDR3: TGTGCCACCCGTTTGGGAGGGAGTTGGGAGCAGTACTTC. This sequence encodes CATRLGGSWEQYF.

The rearrangement links TRBV6-6 to TRBJ2-2; 8 bases match TRBD1. CDR1 and CDR2 (germline): MNHNY, SVGAGI (reference sequence). With V trimmed by 5 bases and J by 6 bases, 11 bases remained unmatched. The CDR3 contains 16 residues. The CDR3 coding sequence is TGTGCCAGCAGTGCCCCGACAGGGGCGCACTCCGGGGAGCTGTTTTTT. Its protein is CASSAPTGAHSGELFF.

V gene TRBV12-3 or TRBV12-4 combines with J gene TRBJ2-3; 12 bases match TRBD1. V dropped 7 bases and J dropped 4; count of bases not matched to a gene: 9. CDR3 length: 16 amino acids. CDR3 protein: CASTTAGTGGADTQYF. Here the CDR3 DNA reads TGTGCCAGCACCACCGCCGGGACAGGGGGCGCAGATACGCAGTATTTT.

There are many counts of this clonotype. V usage is TRBV15 and J usage is TRBJ1-5, with 7 nucleotides matching TRBD1. V lost 0 bases, J lost 4 bases, and 3 bases stayed unmatched. This CDR3 comprises 15 residues. The germline gives CDR1 LNHNV, CDR2 YYDKDF (reference sequence). CDR3 protein: CATSREQGKNQPQHF. The CDR3 bases are TGTGCCACCAGCAGAGAACAGGGGAAAAATCAGCCCCAGCATTTT. Full variable domain (missing parts from reference TRBV15 and TRBJ1-5): DAMVIQNPRYQVTQFGKPVTLSCSQTLNHNVMYWYQQKSSQAPKLLFHYYDKDFNNEADTPDNFQSRRPNTSFCFLDIRSPGLGDTAMYLCATSREQGKNQPQHFGDGTRLSIL.

This clonotype has just a few counts. This chain uses TRBV4-1 with TRBJ2-3; unclear D gene. Trimming cost V 2 bases and J 0 bases, with 12 bases left between them. Germline V gives CDR1 MGHRA, CDR2 YSYEKL. The CDR3 is 16 residues long. This CDR3 is CASSQPDLPSTDTQYF. CDR3 DNA: TGCGCCAGCAGCCAACCCGACCTTCCCAGCACAGATACGCAGTATTTT.

This chain joins TRBV12-3 or TRBV12-4 and TRBJ2-1; D is perhaps TRBD2 (6 bases). This CDR3 has 11 amino acids. V was clipped by 2 bases and J by 14 bases, with 10 bases between them. Written as DNA, the CDR3 is TGTGCCAGCAGTTTATTGGGGGAGGAGTTCTTC. This sequence encodes CASSLLGEEFF.

This chain links TRBV11-2 with TRBJ1-1; D call uncertain. Germline V CDR1 and CDR2: SGHAT, FQNNGV. V was cut by 5 bases and J by 1 base, with 14 bases left in between. The CDR3 loop spans 15 amino acids. This CDR3 is CASSRGVGWNTEAFF. The CDR3 DNA is TGTGCCAGCAGCCGGGGAGTAGGTTGGAACACTGAAGCTTTCTTT.

The chain joins TRBV5-1 to TRBJ2-1; a possible D gene is TRBD2 (6 bases). CDR3 length: 14 residues. CDR1 is SGHRS, CDR2 YFSETQ, per germline. V was clipped by 4 bases and J by 6 bases, with 14 bases between them. Written as DNA, the CDR3 is TGCGCCAGCAGCGGGGGGACTTACCCCAATGAGCAGTTCTTC. As protein: CASSGGTYPNEQFF.

The chain combines TRBV7-2 with TRBJ2-7, with 7 bases aligning to TRBD1. The CDR3 is 15 amino acids. Germline-derived CDR1 and CDR2 are SGHTA and FQGNSA. V shed 5 bases, J shed 0 bases, and the junction held 7 bases outside the gene matches. The CDR3 loop is CASSQGVRSSYEQYF. CDR3 nucleotide sequence: TGTGCCAGCAGCCAGGGGGTAAGGAGCTCCTACGAGCAGTACTTC. The full variable domain, rest sourced from reference TRBV7-2 and TRBJ2-7, is GAGVSQSPSNKVTEKGKDVELRCDPISGHTALYWYRQSLGQGLEFLIYFQGNSAPDKSGLPSDRFSAERTGGSVSTLTIQRTQQEDSAVYLCASSQGVRSSYEQYFGPGTRLTVT.

At least ten counts were recorded for this clonotype. The V and J genes are TRBV12-3 or TRBV12-4 and TRBJ2-2; 10 bases align to TRBD2. The CDR3 spans 14 residues. V lost 6 bases and J lost 7; bases outside the gene matches: 5. The CDR3 loop is CASRLGLAFGELFF. The DNA of the CDR3 is TGTGCCAGCAGACTGGGACTAGCGTTCGGGGAGCTGTTTTTT.

This rearrangement joins TRBV5-8 to TRBJ2-5; D is unresolved. The CDR3 loop spans 13 amino acids. The V end lost 1 base, the J end lost 5 bases, and 9 bases lay between the germline ends. Germline CDR1 and CDR2: SGHTS and YDEGEE. The CDR3 is CASSLRAAETQYF. The CDR3 DNA reads as TGTGCCAGCAGCTTGAGGGCGGCGGAGACCCAGTACTTC.